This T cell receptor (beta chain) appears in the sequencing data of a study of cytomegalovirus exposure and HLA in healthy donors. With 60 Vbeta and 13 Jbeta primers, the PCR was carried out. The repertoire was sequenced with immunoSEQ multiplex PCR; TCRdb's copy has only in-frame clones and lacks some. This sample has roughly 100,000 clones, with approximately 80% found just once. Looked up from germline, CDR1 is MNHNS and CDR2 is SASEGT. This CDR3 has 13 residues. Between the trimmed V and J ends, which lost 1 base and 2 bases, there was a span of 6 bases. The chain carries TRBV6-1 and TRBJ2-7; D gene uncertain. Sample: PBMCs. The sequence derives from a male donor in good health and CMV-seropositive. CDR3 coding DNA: TGTGCCAGCAGTGAAGGCAGGACCTACGAGCAGTACTTC. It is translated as CASSEGRTYEQYF.